This TCR beta chain is from a study of blood T cell repertoires in COVID-19. Study overall: Acute and convalescent COVID-19 samples came from the United States, Italy and Spain. Nucleic acid was either cDNA or gDNA, and it came from T cells, B-cell-depleted T cells, or PBMCs.

The V gene lost 3 bases and the J gene lost 0 bases, with 13 bases spanning the gap. The germline gives CDR1 SGHKS, CDR2 YYEKEE (reference sequence). The CDR3 loop spans 16 amino acids. Authors' processing steps: Estimation of nucleated cell counts was performed using reference gene primer amplification. Profiling relied on immunoSEQ multiplex PCR, and the TCRdb table lists in-frame clones only, not all of them. V and J calls and clone size are copied from that table; D and trimming were computed from the DNA. The sample lists about 180,000 clones, 60% to 80% seen once, with 26% in the top ten. This sequence was found in a woman in her 70s with acute or convalescent COVID-19. The gene calls are TRBV5-5 and TRBJ2-1; a possible D gene is TRBD2 (6 bases). The sequenced material came from peripheral blood. The DNA of the CDR3 is TGTGCCAGCAGCTCGTCCGGGACTCCCTCCTACAATGAGCAGTTCTTC. Amino acid sequence: CASSSSGTPSYNEQFF.